This T cell receptor (beta chain) is from a study of regulatory T cells in long-lasting Graves disease. This clonotype was recorded at least ten times. Time point: persistent/refractory GD, antithyroid drugs over 5 years with positive TRAb. Construction of the TCR library relied on RNA isolated from PBMCs. The CDR3 length is 11 residues. The V gene lost 4 bases and the J gene lost 5 bases, with 6 bases spanning the gap. The germline V gene has CDR1 ENHRY and CDR2 SYGVKD. Sequencing libraries for TCR beta were prepared with iRepertoire HTBI primers and Arm-PCR of CDR3 regions. One entry per CDR3 protein results from TCRdb running MiXCR on the multiplex PCR reads. The sample consists of around 400,000 distinct CDR3 sequences, approximately 22% of them appearing once.

This chain links TRBV10-3 with TRBJ2-7; D is possibly TRBD2 (6 bases). The sequence was collected from a female donor with Graves disease. The specimen was peripheral blood mononuclear cells (PBMCs), collected when the disease was refractory, from a patient treated with antithyroid drugs. The CDR3 reads CAISGGDEQYF. The CDR3 DNA reads TGTGCCATCAGTGGGGGGGACGAGCAGTACTTC.